This T cell receptor beta chain was sequenced for a study of neoadjuvant anti-PD-1 for oral cavity cancer. Whole-study context: Patients without progression received a fourth nivolumab dose around day 43, then surgical resection on days 50-56.

CDR3 length: 14 residues. V dropped 3 bases and J dropped 1 base, with 7 bases sitting between them. Germline assignment: CDR1 SGHAT and CDR2 FQDESV (reference sequence). Profiled with immunoSEQ multiplex PCR; TCRdb holds only in-frame clones, not every one. Of more than 25,000 clones in the sample, around four fifths are singletons; the top ten hold nearly 3.5%. Described time point: after neoadjuvant nivolumab, at surgical resection. This sample comprised PBMCs, obtained after nivolumab (anti-PD-1) treatment. The V call is TRBV11-1, the J call TRBJ1-3, with no clear D. This receptor was taken from a person aged 35-79 years with oral cavity squamous cell carcinoma. This chain's CDR3 is CASSFEGSGNTIYF. CDR3 nucleotide sequence: TGTGCCAGCAGCTTTGAGGGTTCTGGAAACACCATATATTTT.